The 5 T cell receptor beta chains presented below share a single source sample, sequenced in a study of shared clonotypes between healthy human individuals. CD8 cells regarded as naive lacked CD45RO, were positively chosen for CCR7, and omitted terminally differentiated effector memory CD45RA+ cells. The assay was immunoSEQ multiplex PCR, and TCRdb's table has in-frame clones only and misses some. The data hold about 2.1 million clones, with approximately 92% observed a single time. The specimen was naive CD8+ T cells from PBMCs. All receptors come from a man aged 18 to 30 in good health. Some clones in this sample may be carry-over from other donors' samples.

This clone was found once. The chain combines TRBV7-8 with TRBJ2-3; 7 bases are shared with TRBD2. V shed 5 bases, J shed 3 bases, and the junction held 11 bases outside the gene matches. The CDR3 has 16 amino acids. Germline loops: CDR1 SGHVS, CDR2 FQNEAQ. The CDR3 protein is CASSPQPGLRTDTQYF. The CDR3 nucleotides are TGTGCCAGCAGCCCCCAGCCGGGACTAAGAACAGATACGCAGTATTTT.

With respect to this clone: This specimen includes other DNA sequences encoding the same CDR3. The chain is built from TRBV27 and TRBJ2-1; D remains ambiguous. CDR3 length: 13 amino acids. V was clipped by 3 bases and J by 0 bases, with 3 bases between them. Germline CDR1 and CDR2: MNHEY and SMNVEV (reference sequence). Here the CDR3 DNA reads TGTGCCAGCAGTTTCGGCTCCTACAATGAGCAGTTCTTC. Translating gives CASSFGSYNEQFF.

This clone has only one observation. The CDR3 reads CSVGPTAYEQYF. The CDR3 DNA follows: TGCAGCGTTGGCCCCACTGCGTACGAGCAGTACTTC. The chain links TRBV29-1 to TRBJ2-7; no firm D call. Trimming removed 4 bases from V and 4 bases from J, with 11 bases in between. Germline V gene sequence: CDR1 SQVTM, CDR2 ANQGSEA. The CDR3 totals 12 residues.

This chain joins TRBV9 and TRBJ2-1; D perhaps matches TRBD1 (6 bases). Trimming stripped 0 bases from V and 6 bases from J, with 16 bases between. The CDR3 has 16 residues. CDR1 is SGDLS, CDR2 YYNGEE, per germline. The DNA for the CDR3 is TGTGCCAGCAGCGTAGCCTCCACTGCAGGGGTCAATGAGCAGTTCTTC. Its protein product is CASSVASTAGVNEQFF.

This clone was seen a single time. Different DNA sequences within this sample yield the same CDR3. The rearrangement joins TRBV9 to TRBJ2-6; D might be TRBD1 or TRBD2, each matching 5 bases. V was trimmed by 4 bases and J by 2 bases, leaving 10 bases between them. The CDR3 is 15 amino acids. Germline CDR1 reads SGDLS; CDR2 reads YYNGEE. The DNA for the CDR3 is TGTGCCAGCAGCTCCCAGGGAGCTGGGGCCAACGTCCTGACTTTC. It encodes CASSSQGAGANVLTF.